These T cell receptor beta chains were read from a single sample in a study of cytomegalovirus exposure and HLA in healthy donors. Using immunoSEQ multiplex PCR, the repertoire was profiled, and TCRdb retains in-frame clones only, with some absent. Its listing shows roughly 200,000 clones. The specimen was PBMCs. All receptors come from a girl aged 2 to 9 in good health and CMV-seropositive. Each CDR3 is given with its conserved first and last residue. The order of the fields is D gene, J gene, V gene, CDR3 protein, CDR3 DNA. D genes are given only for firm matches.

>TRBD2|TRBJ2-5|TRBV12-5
CASGLSVFAGGQETQYF
TGTGCTAGTGGTTTGTCCGTCTTTGCGGGAGGGCAAGAGACCCAGTACTTC
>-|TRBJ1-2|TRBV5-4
CASSGGGGSSGYTF
TGTGCCAGCAGCGGCGGAGGAGGGAGTAGTGGCTACACCTTC
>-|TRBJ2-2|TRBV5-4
CASRSGMDGTGELFF
TGTGCCAGCAGGTCAGGGATGGATGGCACCGGGGAGCTGTTTTTT
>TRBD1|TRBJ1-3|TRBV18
CASSPGQSSGNTIYF
TGTGCCAGCTCACCGGGACAGTCCTCTGGAAACACCATATATTTT
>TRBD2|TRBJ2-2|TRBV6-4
CASSDGRATGELFF
TGTGCCAGCAGTGACGGGAGGGCCACCGGGGAGCTGTTTTTT
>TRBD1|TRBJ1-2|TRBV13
CASSLATGTGGGYTF
TGTGCCAGCAGCTTAGCGACCGGGACAGGGGGTGGCTACACCTTC
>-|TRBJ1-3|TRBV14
CASSASGGGNTIYF
TGTGCCAGCAGCGCATCAGGAGGAGGAAACACCATATATTTT
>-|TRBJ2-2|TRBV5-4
CASSLGRTTVTGELFF
TGTGCCAGCAGCTTGGGACGGACTACCGTGACCGGGGAGCTGTTTTTT
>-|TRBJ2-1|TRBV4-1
CASSQEAVYNEQFF
TGCGCCAGCAGCCAAGAGGCAGTCTACAATGAGCAGTTCTTC
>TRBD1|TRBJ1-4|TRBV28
CASSLGQGFNEKLFF
TGTGCCAGCAGTTTAGGACAGGGGTTTAATGAAAAACTGTTTTTT
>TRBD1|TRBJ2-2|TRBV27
CASSLGRQGRAGELFF
TGTGCCAGCAGTCTTGGACGACAGGGGCGAGCCGGGGAGCTGTTTTTT
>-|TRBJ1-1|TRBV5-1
CASSSTENTEAFF
TGCGCCAGCAGCTCCACAGAGAACACTGAAGCTTTCTTT
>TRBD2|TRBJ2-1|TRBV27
CASSPGTSGTNEQFF
TGTGCCAGCAGTCCAGGGACTAGCGGTACCAATGAGCAGTTCTTC
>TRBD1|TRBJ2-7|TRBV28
CASSLRDRGSYEQYF
TGTGCCAGCAGTTTACGGGACAGGGGCTCCTACGAGCAGTACTTC
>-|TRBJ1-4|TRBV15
CATSSDVPGLRSEKLFF
TGTGCCACCAGCAGTGACGTGCCGGGACTGCGGAGTGAAAAACTGTTTTTT
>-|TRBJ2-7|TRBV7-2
CASSLVGGQGLTYEQYF
TGTGCCAGCAGCTTAGTGGGGGGGCAGGGGCTAACCTACGAGCAGTACTTC
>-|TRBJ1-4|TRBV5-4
CASSLSGVGEKLFF
TGTGCCAGCAGCTTATCCGGGGTCGGGGAAAAACTGTTTTTT
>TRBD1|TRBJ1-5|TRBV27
CASGGQGHHQPQHF
TGTGCCAGCGGTGGACAGGGCCACCATCAGCCCCAGCATTTT
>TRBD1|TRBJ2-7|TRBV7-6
CASSSGQGRGYEQYF
TGTGCCAGCAGCTCAGGACAGGGAAGAGGCTACGAGCAGTACTTC
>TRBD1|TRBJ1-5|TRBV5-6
CASSFSRDRGIRGNQPQHF
TGTGCCAGCAGCTTCTCTAGGGACAGGGGAATCAGAGGCAATCAGCCCCAGCATTTT
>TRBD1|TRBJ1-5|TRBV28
CASSLGQGKDQPQHF
TGTGCCAGCAGCCTCGGACAGGGTAAAGACCAGCCCCAGCATTTT
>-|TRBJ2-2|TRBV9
CASSVVGQPNTGELFF
TGTGCCAGCAGCGTAGTTGGGCAGCCGAACACCGGGGAGCTGTTTTTT
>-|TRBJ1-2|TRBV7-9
CASSLGTALYGYTF
TGTGCCAGCAGCTTAGGCACAGCTCTATATGGCTACACCTTC
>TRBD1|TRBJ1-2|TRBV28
CASRQGASGYTF
TGTGCCAGCAGGCAGGGGGCGTCTGGCTACACCTTC
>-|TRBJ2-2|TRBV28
CASSLQGSTGELFF
TGTGCCAGCAGTTTACAGGGGAGCACCGGGGAGCTGTTTTTT
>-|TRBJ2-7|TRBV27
CASSPIGGHYEQYF
TGTGCCAGCAGCCCCATCGGGGGGCACTACGAGCAGTACTTC
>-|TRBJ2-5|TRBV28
CASSLLTHEETQYF
TGTGCCAGCAGTTTATTGACACATGAAGAGACCCAGTACTTC
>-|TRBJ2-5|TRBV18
CASSPQDRGTQYF
TGTGCCAGCTCACCACAGGATAGGGGGACCCAGTACTTC
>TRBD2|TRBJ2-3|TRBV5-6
CASSLGREGPSDTQYF
TGTGCCAGCAGCTTGGGGCGGGAGGGCCCCTCAGATACGCAGTATTTT
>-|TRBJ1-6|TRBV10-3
CAISEGQINSPLHF
TGTGCCATCAGTGAGGGACAGATTAATTCACCCCTCCACTTT
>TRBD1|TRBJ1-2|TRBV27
CASSLGTGGYGYTF
TGTGCCAGCAGTTTAGGGACAGGGGGCTATGGCTACACCTTC
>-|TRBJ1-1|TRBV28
CASTPIGAGSEAFF
TGTGCCAGCACCCCGATTGGGGCGGGATCTGAAGCTTTCTTT
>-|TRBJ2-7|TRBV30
CAWSVSGSSYEQYF
TGTGCCTGGAGTGTAAGCGGTTCCTCCTACGAGCAGTACTTC
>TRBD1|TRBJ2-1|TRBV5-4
CASSLSGTVRYNEQFF
TGTGCCAGCAGCTTGTCCGGGACAGTAAGGTACAATGAGCAGTTCTTC
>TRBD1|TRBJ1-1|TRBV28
CASSTGQGVGEAFF
TGTGCCAGCAGTACCGGACAGGGGGTTGGTGAAGCTTTCTTT
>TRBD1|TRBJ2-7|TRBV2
CASRGTAFYEQYF
TGTGCCAGCAGAGGGACAGCCTTCTACGAGCAGTACTTC
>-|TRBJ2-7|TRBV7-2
CASSHTGGSYEQYF
TGTGCCAGCAGCCACACAGGTGGCTCCTACGAGCAGTACTTC
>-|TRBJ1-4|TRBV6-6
CASSYSGLGEKLFF
TGTGCCAGCAGTTACTCGGGACTTGGGGAAAAACTGTTTTTT
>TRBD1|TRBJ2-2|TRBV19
CASTGGTGELFF
TGTGCCAGTACAGGGGGAACCGGGGAGCTGTTTTTT
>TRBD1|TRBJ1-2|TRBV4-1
CASSPRQGDGYTF
TGCGCCAGCAGCCCGCGACAGGGAGATGGCTACACCTTC
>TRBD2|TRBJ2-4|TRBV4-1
CASSQGGRGGTKNIQYF
TGCGCCAGCAGCCAAGGGGGTCGGGGAGGGACCAAAAACATTCAGTACTTC